This TCR beta chain derives from a study of beta chain features in type 1 diabetes. What was sequenced were expressed TCRB transcripts, since all of the isolated RNA had been reverse transcribed. Deep immunoSEQ sequencing covered naive, central memory and regulatory T cell samples. Some clones are missing from TCRdb's copy, which holds only in-frame ones; the method was immunoSEQ multiplex PCR. This repertoire shows hundreds of thousands of clones, about an eighth found once; its top ten account for 0.022%. Turning to this clone: The target antigen is unknown.

Findings and limits, study-wide: TCRB CDR3s were moderately but significantly shorter in Type 1 diabetes patients in all four CD4+ subsets. Sampled from patients, naive, central memory and Treg TCRB repertoires appeared more similar than those sampled from healthy donors. There were fewer insertions and more deletions at the VDJ junctions of type 1 diabetes patients.

Purities in excess of 95% were seen in all sorted populations. The sample taken for sequencing was naive CD4+ T cells from blood. This sequence was found in a man in his late teens or twenties with type 1 diabetes.

The CDR3 here is CASSIVGAQYF. Written as DNA, the CDR3 is TGTGCCAGTAGTATAGTAGGAGCCCAGTACTTC. The chain has TRBV19 and TRBJ2-4; D gene ambiguous. The V and J ends lost 1 base and 13 bases respectively, with 8 bases between them. CDR3 size: 11 residues. Germline assignment: CDR1 LNHDA and CDR2 SQIVND (reference sequence).